Below, one T cell receptor beta chain is given with its context. This sample is part of a study of blood T cell repertoires in COVID-19. The germline CDR1 and CDR2 sequences are SGHVS and FQNEAQ. The CDR3 runs to 13 residues. V dropped 8 bases and J dropped 3 bases, with 13 bases sitting between them. Using immunoSEQ multiplex PCR, the repertoire was profiled, and TCRdb retains in-frame clones only, with some absent. There are 150,000 or so clones in the sample; about 86% occur only once, and less than 30% lies in the top ten. The J gene is TRBJ2-5, the V gene TRBV7-8, with D maybe TRBD2 (6 bases). The specimen sequenced was peripheral blood. The TCR originated in a woman between 55 and 75 years old with acute or convalescent COVID-19. CDR3 region: CASRGLTKETQYF. In DNA, the CDR3 is TGTGCCAGCCGCGGACTAACTAAAGAGACCCAGTACTTC. Looking up the rest from reference TRBV7-8 and TRBJ2-5 gives the full variable domain: GAGVSQSPRYKVAKRGQDVALRCDPISGHVSLFWYQQALGQGPEFLTYFQNEAQLDKSGLPSDRFFAERPEGSVSTLKIQRTQQEDSAVYLCASRGLTKETQYFGPGTRLLVL.